This TCR beta chain was observed in a study of T cells in Graves' hyperthyroidism and ophthalmopathy. Overall study findings and caveats: Through a model of 13 V-J features, ophthalmopathy was separated from stable hyperthyroidism.

Germline CDR1 is SGHRS and CDR2 is YFSETQ. The CDR3 contains 15 residues. The V gene lost 0 bases and the J gene lost 0 bases, with 7 bases spanning the gap. TCR beta CDR3 region amplification was performed from RNA transcripts. With the HTBI primer set, the TCR CDR3 went through a first round of RT-PCR. Each CDR3 protein gets one entry after TCRdb re-called the multiplex PCR reads with MiXCR. The sample contains more than 350,000 distinct CDR3 sequences, about 15% of which appear only once. This clonotype was counted at least ten times. Its antigen is undetermined. The study collected blood at first hyperthyroidism diagnosis, before any ophthalmopathy symptoms arose.

The genes are TRBV5-1 and TRBJ1-5; a possible D gene is TRBD1 (5 bases). The receptor comes from a woman aged 30 to 39 with Graves' hyperthyroidism that later progressed to Graves' ophthalmopathy. The sequencing sample was made of blood. For the CDR3, the DNA is TGCGCCAGCAGCTTGGCAGGGAATAGCAATCAGCCCCAGCATTTT. Translation: CASSLAGNSNQPQHF.